The 26 T cell receptor beta chains in this list originate from one sample, sequenced in a study of cytotoxic CD8 clonotypes in ibrutinib-treated CLL. Data came from immunoSEQ multiplex PCR; TCRdb stores just in-frame clones and leaves some out. The table shows 300,000 to 400,000 clones, with over 60% occurring only once. The sequences come from PBMCs, collected after 36 months of ibrutinib treatment. The receptors were sampled from a human donor with chronic lymphocytic leukemia.

This chain connects TRBV29-1 to TRBJ1-1; D remains ambiguous. The CDR3 covers 14 residues. Germline V gene sequence: CDR1 SQVTM, CDR2 ANQGSEA. V lost 3 bases and J 0 bases, leaving 11 bases between the germline ends. The CDR3 region is CSVDRRTLNTEAFF. CDR3 bases: TGCAGCGTTGACCGGCGGACCTTGAACACTGAAGCTTTCTTT.

The CDR3 coding sequence is TGTGCCAGCAGTCGGTATGGGTACTACGAGCAGTACTTC. Translation gives CASSRYGYYEQYF. V is TRBV28 and J is TRBJ2-7; no clear D. The CDR3 runs 13 residues. The V and J ends lost 5 bases and 3 bases respectively, with 11 bases between them. CDR1 is MDHEN, CDR2 SYDVKM, per germline.

This chain uses TRBV7-9 with TRBJ2-3; D unclear. CDR1 and CDR2 from the germline V gene are SEHNR and FQNEAQ (reference sequence). The CDR3 loop spans 14 amino acids. V was trimmed by 4 bases and J by 7 bases, leaving 15 bases between them. CDR3 protein: CASSSSPIAYTQYF. CDR3 sequence (DNA): TGTGCCAGCAGCTCCTCACCTATAGCCTATACGCAGTATTTT. The whole variable domain, remainder taken from reference TRBV7-9 and TRBJ2-3, is DTGVSQNPRHKITKRGQNVTFRCDPISEHNRLYWYRQTLGQGPEFLTYFQNEAQLEKSRLLSDRFSAERPKGSFSTLEIQRTEQGDSAMYLCASSSSPIAYTQYFGPGTRLTVL.

The J gene is TRBJ2-1, the V gene TRBV5-4; no definite D call. Trimming pared 5 bases from V and 11 bases from J, leaving 11 bases between. The CDR3 has 11 amino acids. The germline gives CDR1 SGHNT, CDR2 YYREEE (reference sequence). CDR3 in amino acids: CASSQRGQQFF. The DNA for the CDR3 is TGTGCCAGCAGTCAGCGCGGCCAGCAGTTCTTC.

V and J are TRBV25-1 and TRBJ2-7; no clear D gene. The germline CDR1 and CDR2 sequences are MGHDK and SYGVNS. The CDR3 spans 13 residues. Trimming stripped 8 bases from V and 1 base from J, with 12 bases between. As DNA, the CDR3 is TGTGCCAGCTGGGAAACCCCATCCTACGAGCAGTACTTC. It translates to CASWETPSYEQYF.

The chain uses TRBV27 and TRBJ1-1; 9 positions agree with TRBD1. Germline trimming cut 6 bases from V and 10 bases from J; bases unmatched to any gene: 15. Germline V gene sequence: CDR1 MNHEY, CDR2 SMNVEV (reference sequence). The CDR3 is 15 amino acids. For the CDR3, the DNA is TGTGCCAGCAGCTCCAGGCTCAAACAGGGGGCAGGAGCTTTCTTT. Protein sequence: CASSSRLKQGAGAFF.

This chain joins TRBV15 and TRBJ2-7; D is possibly TRBD1 (5 bases). V was shortened by 0 bases and J by 4 bases, with 7 bases between the two germline ends. The CDR3 loop spans 13 amino acids. The germline gives CDR1 LNHNV, CDR2 YYDKDF (reference sequence). CDR3 sequence reads: CATSRDPGYEQYF. CDR3 DNA sequence: TGTGCCACCAGCAGAGATCCAGGGTACGAGCAGTACTTC.

The genes are TRBV18 and TRBJ1-2; no clear D gene. Germline CDR1 reads KGHSH; CDR2 reads LQKENI. The ends were cut back, 3 bases at V and 0 bases at J, with 11 bases in the middle. This CDR3 is built from 15 residues. CDR3 amino acids: CASSPPRSPNYGYTF. CDR3 nucleotides: TGTGCCAGCTCACCCCCCAGAAGCCCTAACTATGGCTACACCTTC. Variable domain in full (rest from reference TRBV18 and TRBJ1-2): NAGVMQNPRHLVRRRGQEARLRCSPMKGHSHVYWYRQLPEEGLKFMVYLQKENIIDESGMPKERFSAEFPKEGPSILRIQQVVRGDSAAYFCASSPPRSPNYGYTFGSGTRLTVV.

The J gene is TRBJ2-3, the V gene TRBV7-9; D is perhaps TRBD1 or TRBD2 (5 bases each). The V gene lost 5 bases and the J gene lost 6 bases, with 18 bases spanning the gap. Germline V gene sequence: CDR1 SEHNR, CDR2 FQNEAQ (reference sequence). The CDR3 runs to 15 residues. CDR3 nucleotide sequence: TGTGCCAGCAGCGTAGATTCCGGGACCCAGGATACGCAGTATTTT. This encodes CASSVDSGTQDTQYF. The full variable domain, with the rest looked up from reference TRBV7-9 and TRBJ2-3, is DTGVSQNPRHKITKRGQNVTFRCDPISEHNRLYWYRQTLGQGPEFLTYFQNEAQLEKSRLLSDRFSAERPKGSFSTLEIQRTEQGDSAMYLCASSVDSGTQDTQYFGPGTRLTVL.

This rearrangement joins TRBV9 to TRBJ2-1; tentatively, D is TRBD2 (6 bases). V was shortened by 1 base and J by 8 bases, with 19 bases between the two germline ends. The CDR3 consists of 16 residues. CDR1 is SGDLS and CDR2 is YYNGEE in the germline V gene. The CDR3 region has the DNA TGTGCCAGCAGCGTAAGCCCCCGACTAGTCGCGGATGAGCAGTTCTTC. Amino acids: CASSVSPRLVADEQFF.

V is TRBV9 and J is TRBJ2-1, with unresolved D. V shed 1 base and J shed 8 bases, with 13 bases lying between them. Germline V CDR1 and CDR2: SGDLS, YYNGEE. This CDR3 contains 14 residues. The CDR3 DNA sequence: TGTGCCAGCAGCGTACAATCCTCTGTCCATGAGCAGTTCTTC. Amino acid sequence: CASSVQSSVHEQFF.

This clone was observed a handful of times. The chain joins TRBV5-1 to TRBJ2-7, with a possible D match to TRBD2 (6 bases). V was shortened by 0 bases and J by 0 bases, with 13 bases between the two germline ends. Germline CDR1 and CDR2: SGHRS and YFSETQ. The CDR3 runs to 16 residues. The CDR3 reads CASSLVPSGPSYEQYF. CDR3 sequence (DNA): TGCGCCAGCAGCTTGGTTCCCAGCGGGCCCTCCTACGAGCAGTACTTC.

This clone was counted between two and nine times. This rearrangement joins TRBV27 to TRBJ2-2, with 7 bases fitting TRBD1. J gave up 5 bases and V 2 bases, and 8 bases lay outside the gene matches. Germline V gene lookup returns CDR1 MNHEY and CDR2 SMNVEV (reference sequence). The CDR3 length is 16 residues. Written as DNA, the CDR3 is TGTGCCAGCAGTTTAAGACAGGGTGGTCATACCGGGGAGCTGTTTTTT. Translated, it gives CASSLRQGGHTGELFF.

In DNA form, the CDR3 reads TGTGCCAGCAGCTTGGTTTTGGGCACCCTAAATGAGCAGTTCTTC. It translates to CASSLVLGTLNEQFF. This chain links TRBV5-8 with TRBJ2-1; D call uncertain. V was pared by 0 bases and J by 7 bases, with 14 bases between. Per germline, CDR1 SGHTS and CDR2 YDEGEE. The length of the CDR3 is 15 residues.

The chain joins TRBV20-1 to TRBJ2-7; D remains unclear. V dropped 6 bases and J dropped 2 bases, with 8 bases sitting between them. The CDR3 length is 11 residues. The germline CDR1 and CDR2 sequences are DFQATT and SNEGSKA (reference sequence). The CDR3 here is CSAPEAYEQYF. CDR3 nucleotide sequence: TGCAGTGCCCCCGAGGCCTACGAGCAGTACTTC.

This chain joins TRBV25-1 and TRBJ2-7; the match to TRBD1 covers 7 bases. Germline V gene lookup returns CDR1 MGHDK and CDR2 SYGVNS. The length of the CDR3 is 15 residues. Trimming took 7 bases from V and 0 from J; bases not matched to a gene: 9. DNA for the CDR3: TGTGCCAGCACCACCGACAGGGCCCTCTCCTACGAGCAGTACTTC. Amino acid sequence: CASTTDRALSYEQYF.

The J gene is TRBJ2-7, the V gene TRBV11-2; D possibly corresponds to TRBD2 (5 bases). CDR1 is SGHAT, CDR2 FQNNGV, per germline. The CDR3 totals 14 residues. V lost 4 bases, J lost 3 bases, and 13 bases lay in between. The CDR3 is CASSSQAGYYEQYF. The DNA of the CDR3 is TGTGCCAGCAGCTCCCAGGCGGGCTACTACGAGCAGTACTTC.

The V gene is TRBV19, the J gene TRBJ1-4, with D unclear. In germline, CDR1 is LNHDA, CDR2 SQIVND (reference sequence). V was pared by 5 bases and J by 1 base, with 8 bases between. The CDR3 is 14 residues long. The chain's CDR3 is CASSVRGTNEKLFF. DNA for the CDR3: TGTGCCAGTAGTGTCCGGGGAACTAATGAAAAACTGTTTTTT.

V gene TRBV19 combines with J gene TRBJ2-7; possibly TRBD1 or TRBD2 for D (5 bases each). The CDR3 contains 13 residues. V shed 5 bases and J shed 1 base, with 9 bases lying between them. The germline V gene encodes CDR1 LNHDA and CDR2 SQIVND (reference sequence). In DNA, the CDR3 is TGTGCCAGTAGTGGGGGTTATTCCTACGAGCAGTACTTC. As protein: CASSGGYSYEQYF.

This clone was observed a handful of times. The V call is TRBV5-1, the J call TRBJ2-3; D not resolved. Germline lookup yields CDR1 SGHRS and CDR2 YFSETQ. The germline V and J ends were trimmed by 0 bases and 0 bases, with 8 bases remaining between them. CDR3 length: 15 residues. The CDR3 DNA reads TGCGCCAGCAGCTTGGCGAGTTCTAGCACAGATACGCAGTATTTT. Protein: CASSLASSSTDTQYF.

The J gene is TRBJ2-3, the V gene TRBV6-5; tentatively, D is TRBD1 (6 bases). Germline CDR1 MNHEY, CDR2 SVGAGI. This CDR3 contains 13 residues. Trimming removed 6 bases from V and 6 bases from J, with 13 bases in between. CDR3 loop: CASSRGVADTQYF. In DNA form, the CDR3 reads TGTGCCAGCAGCAGGGGTGTGGCGGATACGCAGTATTTT.

This clone was seen a single time. The chain has TRBV18 and TRBJ2-7; D is perhaps TRBD1 (6 bases). This CDR3 has 14 amino acids. Germline lookup yields CDR1 KGHSH and CDR2 LQKENI. V was cut by 3 bases and J by 4 bases, with 13 bases left in between. In DNA, the CDR3 is TGTGCCAGCTCACCCTCCGGGACAACATACGAGCAGTACTTC. Translated, it gives CASSPSGTTYEQYF.

The CDR3 DNA sequence: TGTGCCAGCAAATCTTGGGGGACTAACTATGGCTACACCTTC. Translating it yields CASKSWGTNYGYTF. The chain recombines TRBV6-5 with TRBJ1-2, with a weak D call TRBD1 (5 bases). Between the trimmed V and J ends, which lost 7 bases and 0 bases, there was a span of 12 bases. Germline CDR1 MNHEY, CDR2 SVGAGI. The CDR3 is made up of 14 amino acids.

The chain is built from TRBV10-3 and TRBJ2-3; D is tentatively TRBD1 or TRBD2 (5 bases each). This CDR3 comprises 15 residues. In germline, CDR1 is ENHRY, CDR2 SYGVKD. Trimming took 7 bases from V and 2 from J, leaving 16 bases between them. CDR3 in DNA: TGTGCCATCAACACTGGAAGGGGAGCCACAGATACGCAGTATTTT. The encoded protein is CAINTGRGATDTQYF.

The genes are TRBV6-5 and TRBJ1-2; TRBD1 agrees at 7 bases. Germline values: CDR1 MNHEY, CDR2 SVGAGI. This CDR3 comprises 15 residues. Unmatched junction bases numbered 9, after V lost 5 bases and J lost 3 bases. This CDR3 reads CASSPTGDHHYGYTF. The CDR3 DNA reads as TGTGCCAGCAGTCCTACAGGGGACCATCACTATGGCTACACCTTC.

This rearrangement joins TRBV2 to TRBJ1-5; TRBD1 aligns across 10 bases. V lost 6 bases, J lost 4 bases, and 6 bases stayed unmatched. The CDR3 totals 15 residues. The V gene's germline CDR1 is SNHLY and CDR2 FYNNEI. CDR3 nucleotide sequence: TGTGCCAGCAGGCCGACAGGGGGCCTTAATCAGCCCCAGCATTTT. It yields the protein CASRPTGGLNQPQHF.